A selection of T cell receptor beta chains follows, all from one sample in a study of molecular identifiers for immune sequencing clone quantification. TCRdb fed the PCR reads into MiXCR, producing one record per CDR3 protein. The sample has more than 450,000 distinct CDR3 sequences; about 20% are singletons. Sequenced sample: naive CD8+ T cells from blood, with Jurkat cell RNA spiked in. Every receptor here comes from a human donor in good health. Some libraries in this study had Jurkat cell RNA spiked in. CDR3s include the opening cysteine and the closing phenylalanine or tryptophan. A D gene is named only where the DNA matches it firmly. Expanded clones are given a class, and other clones once, few, many or no size at all.

many TRBJ1-1 . TRBV19 TGTGCCAGTTGGGGAGAAGGAAACACTGAAGCTTTCTTT CASWGEGNTEAFF
many TRBJ2-3 TRBD2 TRBV5-1 TGCGCCAGCAGCTTGGACCTTAAACTAGCGGGGAGCACAGATACGCAGTATTTT CASSLDLKLAGSTDTQYF
few TRBJ2-2 TRBD2 TRBV29-1 TGCAGCGTTGAAGTCGTAGCGGGGGGCTACAGCACCGGGGAGCTGTTTTTT CSVEVVAGGYSTGELFF
. TRBJ2-5 TRBD1 TRBV30 TGTGCCTGGAGTGGGGACAGGGGAGAGACCCAGCACTTC CAWSGDRGETQHF
few TRBJ2-5 . TRBV4-3 TGCGCCAGCAGCCAAGAGAGACGGAGGATAGAGACCCAGTACTTC CASSQERRRIETQYF
few TRBJ2-7 TRBD2 TRBV7-9 TGTGCCAGCAGCACTGGGACTAGCGGGATTTCGGAATACGAGCAGTACTTC CASSTGTSGISEYEQYF
. TRBJ2-3 TRBD2 TRBV7-9 TGTGCCAGCAGTTCTTATAGCGGGGGGGTAACCACAGATACGCAGTATTTT CASSSYSGGVTTDTQYF
. TRBJ2-2 TRBD2 TRBV27 TGTGCCAGCAGTTTCGGGGGGAACCCCGGGGAGCCGTTTTTT CASSFGGNPGEPFF
. TRBJ2-1 TRBD2 TRBV20-1 TGCAGTGCTATAGGTGCGCTGGCGGGGGGGCACCCCTACAATGAGCAGTTCTTC CSAIGALAGGHPYNEQFF
. TRBJ2-3 . TRBV2 TGTGCCGGACAGAGGGGCCCAGATACGCAGTATTTT CAGQRGPDTQYF
. TRBJ2-5 TRBD2 TRBV15 TGTGCCACCAGCAGAGAATCTCTCCGGGTCGCGGGACTAGCGGGGGAAGAGACCCAGTACTTC CATSRESLRVAGLAGEETQYF
many TRBJ2-7 . TRBV5-1 TGCGCCAGCAGCTTCCCCCCCTACGAGCAGTACTTC CASSFPPYEQYF
. TRBJ2-1 TRBD1 TRBV7-2 TGTGCCCGCAGCTTAGAGCGAGGGGGCGCAAACAATGAGCAGTTCTTC CARSLERGGANNEQFF
. TRBJ2-1 TRBD2 TRBV7-3 TGTGCCAGCAGACCCGGACTAGCGGGTGAGCAGTTCTTC CASRPGLAGEQFF
many TRBJ2-7 TRBD1 TRBV29-1 TGCAGCGCCGGGACAGGAGCCTACGAGCAGTACTTC CSAGTGAYEQYF
few TRBJ2-5 TRBD1 TRBV7-9 TGTACCAGCAGCCTAACGACAGGGAAAGAGACCCAGTACTTC CTSSLTTGKETQYF
many TRBJ2-7 . TRBV7-6 TGTGCCAGCAGCCCCCCCGGGGTTCACGAGCAGTACTTC CASSPPGVHEQYF
few TRBJ1-1 . TRBV6-2/TRBV6-3 TGTGCCAGCAGTTACACAAAAACAGGGTCCCCTGAAGCTTTCTTT CASSYTKTGSPEAFF
many TRBJ1-1 . TRBV13 TGTGCCAGCAGCTTAGGCAGTAACACTGAAGCTTTCTTT CASSLGSNTEAFF
many TRBJ2-1 . TRBV7-2 TGTGCCAGCAGCTCGGCCGGTTTCAATGAGCAGTTCTTC CASSSAGFNEQFF
. TRBJ2-3 . TRBV2 TGTGCCAGCACCGACCCTACAGATACGCAGTATTTT CASTDPTDTQYF
few TRBJ2-5 . TRBV11-2 TGTGCCAGCAGCTCCATCCCCCGAGGGGAGACCCAGTACTTC CASSSIPRGETQYF
many TRBJ1-2 . TRBV25-1 TGTGCCAGCAGTGAATATATGAACTATGGCTACACCTTC CASSEYMNYGYTF
. TRBJ2-5 . TRBV2 TGTGCCGGCTCGCCCGGGGGAGAGGAGACCCGGTACTTC CAGSPGGEETRYF
many TRBJ2-7 . TRBV2 TGTGCCAGCAGTGATGCATGGCAGCAGACCTCCTACGAGCAGTACTTC CASSDAWQQTSYEQYF
few TRBJ2-6 . TRBV13 TGTGCCAGCAGCTGGACAGAATTCGAGGGTGGGGCCAACGTCCTGACTTTC CASSWTEFEGGANVLTF
many TRBJ2-7 . TRBV5-1 TGCGCCAGCAGCCCGGGGTTCTACGAGCAGTACTTC CASSPGFYEQYF
. TRBJ2-7 TRBD1 TRBV4-1 TGCGCCAGCAGCCTCAGTTCCGGGACAGGGGGTATTCAGCAGCAGTACTTC CASSLSSGTGGIQQQYF
. TRBJ1-1 . TRBV14 TGTGCCAGCAGCCCAGGGGTGAACACTGGAGCTTTCTTT CASSPGVNTGAFF
few TRBJ2-1 TRBD2 TRBV11-3 TGTGCCAGCAGCTTAGCTCCGGGACTAGCGGGAGACAATGAGCAGTTCTTC CASSLAPGLAGDNEQFF
many TRBJ2-5 . TRBV5-1 TGCGCCACCAGGTGGGGCCTGTTGGAAGAGACCCAGTACTTC CATRWGLLEETQYF
. TRBJ2-2 . TRBV11-2 TGTGCCAGCAGCTTAGGTACAGGAGGCGGGGAGCTGTTTTTT CASSLGTGGGELFF
many TRBJ2-7 TRBD2 TRBV20-1 TGCAGTGCTAGAGACTGGGGACTAGCGGGGGGTTACGAGCAGTACTTC CSARDWGLAGGYEQYF
many TRBJ2-2 TRBD2 TRBV7-9 TGTGCCAGCAGCTTCTTACTTGCCAGCGGGAGACCGAACACCGGGGAGCTGTTTTTT CASSFLLASGRPNTGELFF
few TRBJ1-1 . TRBV19 TGTGCCAGTAGTATATCGAGCGGATTTATTGAAGCTTTCTTT CASSISSGFIEAFF
few TRBJ2-7 . TRBV6-2/TRBV6-3 TGTGCCAGCAGTTGGGCGACAGCCTACGAGCAGTACTTC CASSWATAYEQYF
. TRBJ2-7 TRBD2 TRBV28 TGTGCCAGCAGTTATAAACCTTGGACTAGCGGGGGCAGCGAGCAGTACTTC CASSYKPWTSGGSEQYF
many TRBJ2-6 . TRBV7-9 TGTGCCAGCAGCTTAGGAGGGTACTCTGGGGCCAACGTCCTGACTTTC CASSLGGYSGANVLTF
. TRBJ1-6 TRBD1 TRBV30 TGTGCCTGGACCCCGGGACAGGGTTATTCACCCCTCCACTTT CAWTPGQGYSPLHF
. TRBJ2-1 . TRBV4-3 TGCGCCAGCAGCCAAGACAGGAGGAGCTCCTACAATGAGCAGTTCTTC CASSQDRRSSYNEQFF
. TRBJ2-7 . TRBV4-1 TGCGCCAGCAGCCAAGACGGGGGCCTTGCCTACGAGCAGTACTTC CASSQDGGLAYEQYF
many TRBJ2-7 . TRBV7-8 TGTGCCAGCAGCTTACGGACCGCCTACGAGCAGTACTTC CASSLRTAYEQYF
. TRBJ2-7 TRBD1 TRBV27 TGTGCCAGCAGTTGGACCGGGACAGGATCCGAGCAGTACTTC CASSWTGTGSEQYF
few TRBJ2-5 . TRBV2 TGTGCCAGCAAATGGCGAGAGACCCAGTACTTC CASKWRETQYF
. TRBJ1-5 TRBD1 TRBV15 TGTGCCACCAGCAGAGAAGGGGACAGGGGAATTAGCAATCAGCCCCAGCATTTT CATSREGDRGISNQPQHF
few TRBJ1-5 . TRBV28 TGTGCCAGCAGTACGACAAGGATCGGGACAAATCAGCCCCAGCATTTT CASSTTRIGTNQPQHF
few TRBJ2-1 TRBD1 TRBV4-3 TGCGCCAGCAGCCTAGACAGGGCCCCTACCCTCAATGAGCAGTTCTTC CASSLDRAPTLNEQFF
. TRBJ1-1 TRBD1 TRBV12-3/TRBV12-4 TGTGCCAGCAGTTTAGGGGACAGGGGTTTTGTCACAGCTTTCTTT CASSLGDRGFVTAFF
. TRBJ2-3 . TRBV20-1 TGCAGTGCTAGAGATTCCCGGGAGAGCACAGATACGCAGTATTTT CSARDSRESTDTQYF
many TRBJ1-5 . TRBV7-6 TGTGCCAGCAGCACGCGGAGCAATCAGCCCCAGCATTTT CASSTRSNQPQHF